The next 22 T cell receptor beta chains were all read from a single sample in a study of radiation and T cells in renal cell carcinoma. Profiled with immunoSEQ multiplex PCR; TCRdb holds only in-frame clones, not every one. The table has roughly 14,000 clones, around two thirds seen once. Stated treatment: treatment-naive control, cytoreductive nephrectomy. This specimen was tumor tissue, taken from a patient whose treatment was nephrectomy without radiotherapy. The source is a man between 60 and 75 years old with renal cell carcinoma.

This chain connects TRBV18 to TRBJ2-1; TRBD2 matches 8 bases. CDR1 and CDR2 (germline): KGHSH, LQKENI. CDR3 length equals 16 residues. Trimming took 1 base from V and 7 from J; bases not matched to a gene: 9. The CDR3 DNA reads as TGTGCCAGCTCACCACAGGGTTCGGGGGGGCCGAATGAGCAGTTCTTC. It specifies CASSPQGSGGPNEQFF.

The rearrangement uses TRBV4-2 and TRBJ2-3; 9 bases align to TRBD2. The V gene's germline CDR1 is LGHNA and CDR2 YNFKEQ. The junction had 15 bases not matched to a gene; V was cut back by 1 base and J by 1 base. The CDR3 consists of 20 residues. CDR3 DNA sequence: TGTGCCAGCAGCCAAGTTTGGGAAGCGGGGGGTGGCGGGGGCACAGATACGCAGTATTTT. It encodes CASSQVWEAGGGGGTDTQYF.

The J gene is TRBJ2-7, the V gene TRBV11-1, with 9 bases lining up with TRBD1. Germline CDR1 and CDR2: SGHAT and FQDESV (reference sequence). The ends lost 1 base at V and 0 bases at J; junction bases unmatched: 13. CDR3 length equals 19 residues. DNA for the CDR3: TGTGCCAGCAGCTTAGGAAAACCAACAGGGACAGGGATCTCCTACGAGCAGTACTTC. This sequence encodes CASSLGKPTGTGISYEQYF.

This clone is judged medium-sized. The chain carries TRBV7-2 and TRBJ2-1, with a weak D call TRBD2 (6 bases). There are 13 residues in the CDR3. V lost 5 bases to trimming and J lost 6 bases, with 11 bases between them. The germline CDR1 and CDR2 sequences are SGHTA and FQGNSA. DNA of the CDR3: TGTGCCAGCAGCATGGGACTTACCAATGAGCAGTTCTTC. Amino acid sequence: CASSMGLTNEQFF.

This clone was recorded a few times. Germline is not matched at one junction end, which may reflect a read error. The V and J genes are TRBV10-3 and TRBJ1-1; D unclear. Germline CDR1 is ENHRY and CDR2 is SYGVKD. This CDR3 region has 13 residues. The DNA for the CDR3 is TGTGCCAGCAGTTACAGCCCGAACACTGAAGCTTTCTTT. As protein: CASSYSPNTEAFF.

The chain couples TRBV18 to TRBJ1-1; D unresolved. CDR1 is KGHSH, CDR2 LQKENI, per germline. Between the trimmed V and J ends, which lost 2 bases and 3 bases, there was a span of 7 bases. The CDR3 contains 13 residues. CDR3 residues: CASSPKYDTEAFF. The CDR3 DNA sequence: TGTGCCAGCTCACCAAAGTATGACACTGAAGCTTTCTTT.

V usage is TRBV4-2 and J usage is TRBJ1-4; the D gene is possibly TRBD1 (6 bases). The ends were cut back, 0 bases at V and 7 bases at J, with 15 bases in the middle. The CDR3 has 16 amino acids. Germline V gene sequence: CDR1 LGHNA, CDR2 YNFKEQ. CDR3 in amino acids: CASSQELRGGLEKLFF. The CDR3 coding sequence is TGTGCCAGCAGCCAAGAATTGAGGGGGGGCCTTGAAAAACTGTTTTTT.

The CDR3 nucleotides are TGTGCCAGCAGCTTGGCCAAGCTCGGGCTGAACACTGAAGCTTTCTTT. This codes for CASSLAKLGLNTEAFF. The J gene is TRBJ1-1, the V gene TRBV7-2; unclear D gene. CDR3 length: 16 amino acids. V was shortened by 3 bases and J by 0 bases, with 14 bases between the two germline ends. Germline CDR1 and CDR2: SGHTA and FQGNSA.

V usage is TRBV2 and J usage is TRBJ2-7; 8 positions agree with TRBD1. From germline, CDR1 is SNHLY and CDR2 FYNNEI. With V trimmed by 2 bases and J by 2 bases, 5 bases remained unmatched. This CDR3 is built from 15 residues. The CDR3 nucleotides read TGTGCCAGCAGTGAACCCAGGACAGGGACCTACGAGCAGTACTTC. Amino acid sequence: CASSEPRTGTYEQYF.

J is TRBJ2-7 and V is TRBV28, with 10 bases that match TRBD2. This CDR3 has 15 residues. Trimming took 6 bases from V and 7 from J; bases not matched to a gene: 12. Germline CDR1 and CDR2: MDHEN and SYDVKM. CDR3 amino acids: CASSRGLARSWEQYF. In nucleotides, the CDR3 is TGTGCCAGCAGCCGGGGACTAGCGCGATCGTGGGAGCAGTACTTC.

This clone was recorded a few times. The chain combines TRBV7-9 with TRBJ1-1; unclear D gene. V lost 10 bases to trimming and J lost 7 bases, with 16 bases between them. The CDR3 runs to 12 residues. Germline assignment: CDR1 SEHNR and CDR2 FQNEAQ (reference sequence). CDR3 amino acids: CAKEGIPGEAFF. The CDR3 nucleotides read TGTGCCAAAGAAGGGATCCCCGGTGAAGCTTTCTTT.

The chain links TRBV28 to TRBJ2-5; D might be TRBD1 or TRBD2, each matching 5 bases. Germline lookup yields CDR1 MDHEN and CDR2 SYDVKM. The CDR3 extends over 15 amino acids. V lost 4 bases to trimming and J lost 5 bases, with 17 bases between them. The CDR3 DNA reads TGTGCCAGCAGTTCACCGGGACCCTCTGGTGAGACCCAGTACTTC. Translation gives CASSSPGPSGETQYF.

The chain recombines TRBV2 with TRBJ1-5; D may be TRBD1 (5 bases). V dropped 8 bases and J dropped 4 bases, with 12 bases sitting between them. This CDR3 contains 13 residues. Germline-derived CDR1 and CDR2 are SNHLY and FYNNEI. The CDR3 here is CASRQSGNQPQHF. DNA for the CDR3: TGTGCCAGCCGACAGAGTGGTAATCAGCCCCAGCATTTT.

J is TRBJ2-7 and V is TRBV11-3; 7 bases are shared with TRBD2. Germline lookup yields CDR1 SGHNT and CDR2 YENEEA. The CDR3 is 13 residues long. Trimming took 3 bases from V and 4 from J; bases not matched to a gene: 3. Written as DNA, the CDR3 is TGTGCCAGCAGCTTGGGAGGGTCGTACGAGCAGTACTTC. Encoded protein: CASSLGGSYEQYF.

This chain links TRBV19 with TRBJ2-7; the D is unclear. The length of the CDR3 is 14 residues. V gave up 1 base and J gave up 2 bases, with 9 bases separating them. Germline CDR1 reads LNHDA; CDR2 reads SQIVND (reference sequence). DNA for the CDR3: TGTGCCAGTAGTATAGCGCCGGACCCCTACGAGCAGTACTTC. This translates into CASSIAPDPYEQYF.

In nucleotides, the CDR3 is TGTGCCAGCAGCCCGGGGGACAGGGGGTTTATCGAGCAGTACTTC. Its protein product is CASSPGDRGFIEQYF. The chain uses TRBV5-3 and TRBJ2-7; TRBD1 aligns across 11 bases. TRBV5-3 is an ORF, with its function uncertain. CDR3 length: 15 amino acids. The J segment lost 6 bases and the V segment lost 8 bases, leaving 13 bases of the junction unmatched.

The chain links TRBV9 to TRBJ1-1; D call uncertain. V lost 2 bases, J lost 1 base, and 9 bases lay in between. This CDR3 has 14 amino acids. Germline V CDR1 and CDR2: SGDLS, YYNGEE. The CDR3 region has the DNA TGTGCCAGCAGCGTCCTGGGAACGAACACTGAAGCTTTCTTT. It yields the protein CASSVLGTNTEAFF.

The chain joins TRBV7-2 to TRBJ2-3, with D hard to call. Germline-derived CDR1 and CDR2 are SGHTA and FQGNSA. Trimming took off 4 bases at V and 0 bases at J, with 20 bases between the two ends. The CDR3 consists of 18 residues. Here the CDR3 DNA reads TGTGCCAGCAGCTCCCCAATTCCCCCCTCAGCTAGCACAGATACGCAGTATTTT. It codes for CASSSPIPPSASTDTQYF.

This clone showed up just a few times. V usage is TRBV10-2 and J usage is TRBJ1-5; D call uncertain. CDR1 WSHSY and CDR2 SAAADI come from the germline V gene. The CDR3 is 14 residues long. V was pared by 2 bases and J by 0 bases, with 5 bases between. CDR3 coding DNA: TGCGCCAGCAGTGAGCCGGTTAGCAATCAGCCCCAGCATTTT. Its translation: CASSEPVSNQPQHF.

In its sample, this clone ranks as large. CDR3 DNA: TGTGCCAGCAGCCAAGATAGGGCTGTAGCTTTCTTT. Translated, it gives CASSQDRAVAFF. The chain recombines TRBV14 with TRBJ1-1; D remains ambiguous. Looked up from germline, CDR1 is SGHDN and CDR2 is FVKESK. Trimming removed 0 bases at V and 10 bases at J, with 9 bases between. The CDR3 runs 12 residues.

This clone was counted once. The gene calls are TRBV11-2 and TRBJ1-1; D uncertain. This CDR3 contains 13 residues. Trimming took 5 bases from V and 4 from J, leaving 11 bases between them. Germline V gene sequence: CDR1 SGHAT, CDR2 FQNNGV. The CDR3 protein is CASSVLKGTEAFF. The CDR3 nucleotides read TGTGCCAGCAGCGTCCTCAAGGGCACTGAAGCTTTCTTT.

This rearrangement joins TRBV2 to TRBJ1-1; unclear D gene. The germline gives CDR1 SNHLY, CDR2 FYNNEI. The V gene lost 2 bases and the J gene lost 4 bases, with 11 bases spanning the gap. This CDR3 contains 14 residues. The CDR3 DNA reads as TGTGCCAGCAGTGAAAGGAGGCAGCCCACTGAAGCTTTCTTT. This gives the protein CASSERRQPTEAFF.